Here is one T cell receptor (beta chain) with its context. Its antigen is not known. V gave up 4 bases and J gave up 1 base; unmatched junction bases: 3. Germline V gene data show CDR1 as GTSNPN and CDR2 as SVGIG (reference sequence). The CDR3 contains 13 residues. CD4+ naive, central memory, regulatory and stem cell-like memory cells were sorted via CD45RO/CCR7/CD25/CD127/CD95/CD27. Purity (above 95%) was reached by all sorted populations. The data were obtained in a study of beta chain features in type 1 diabetes. Study results and caveats: Type 1 diabetes patients had moderately but significantly shorter TCRB CDR3s in all four CD4+ subsets. PCR may have favored shorter templates equally in patients and controls. Lower insertion and higher deletion counts appeared at VDJ junctions in type 1 diabetes patients.

Reverse transcription of all isolated RNA meant that expressed TCRB transcripts were sequenced. Measured with immunoSEQ multiplex PCR; TCRdb has only the in-frame clones, and not every one. The sample consists of around 260,000 clones, approximately 25% of them appearing once. The chain joins TRBV30 to TRBJ2-5, with 7 bases lining up with TRBD2. Sequencing input: naive CD4+ T cells from blood. The source of this sequence is a woman in her thirties with type 1 diabetes. The CDR3 bases are TGTGCCTGGACTAGCGGTGCCCAAGAGACCCAGTACTTC. This gives the protein CAWTSGAQETQYF.